The source of this T cell receptor beta chain is a study of early T cells in non-severe SARS-CoV-2 infection. Via MiXCR, TCRdb re-called the 5' RACE reads, giving one row per CDR3 protein. This sample has 30,000 to 40,000 distinct CDR3 sequences, with around 9% found just once. This CDR3 comprises 11 residues. Trimming took off 0 bases at V and 13 bases at J, with 9 bases between the two ends. Germline V gives CDR1 DFQATT, CDR2 SNEGSKA (reference sequence). This clonotype appeared a few times. The material sequenced was whole blood. The chain is built from TRBV20-1 and TRBJ2-2, with D perhaps TRBD1 or TRBD2 (5 bases each). The TCR originated in an adult who was a healthcare worker with PCR-confirmed SARS-CoV-2 infection or an uninfected control (not recorded which). The CDR3: CSARDSRGLFF. DNA for the CDR3: TGCAGTGCTAGAGACTCGAGGGGGCTGTTTTTT.